This entry is about one T cell receptor beta chain. Its specificity is unknown. The data belong to a study of persistence of HIV-infected CD4 T cells. Turning to the study itself: Donors had been on suppressive ART for a median of around eight years.

The libraries were made with immunoSEQ version 4 in survey mode. Genomic DNA was diluted to around 10 ng/uL, up to roughly 1 ug per sample. Produced via immunoSEQ multiplex PCR; TCRdb's table is partial and in-frame only. The profile shows 35,000 to 50,000 clones, just over 90% of them singletons. Notes on the study in general: TCRbeta richness was lower in CMV- and Gag-responding cells than in anti-CD3/anti-CD28-responding cells.

Anti-CD3/anti-CD28 beads served as a nonspecific positive control stimulus. Sorting selected CD4+ T cells upregulating both CD40 ligand and CD69. CD8+ T cells were removed from PBMCs prior to stimulation. The CDR3 length is 14 residues. V was cut by 5 bases and J by 0 bases, with 8 bases left in between. Germline V gene lookup returns CDR1 WSHSY and CDR2 SAAADI. The sequence derives from an adult man with HIV who was CMV-seropositive. Sample: CD4+ T cells sorted from PBMCs after 18-hour stimulation, taken from a patient who received antiretroviral therapy. J is TRBJ2-1 and V is TRBV10-2, with a tentative D call TRBD2 (5 bases). The chain's CDR3 is CASSTAGSYNEQFF. In DNA form, the CDR3 reads TGCGCCAGCAGTACGGCGGGCTCCTACAATGAGCAGTTCTTC.